Listed below are T cell receptor beta chains from one sample, sequenced in a study of T cell repertoires in cytomegalovirus infection. TCRdb independently ran MiXCR on the reads; one entry per CDR3 protein. The table records about 260,000 distinct CDR3 sequences, around 9% of them present only once. The sample taken for sequencing was PBMCs. The receptor source for this set is a human donor in good health (CMV status not recorded). Some clones in this sample may be carry-over from other donors' samples. The CDR3 runs from the conserved cysteine through the conserved F or W. D genes are given only for firm matches. Size is stated for part of the rows, as once, few or many counts, or as a class when the clone is expanded.

cdr3_aa cdr3_nt cdr3_length clone_size d_call j_call v_call
CASSGTGGGYGYTF TGTGCCAGCAGCGGGACAGGGGGCGGCTATGGCTACACCTTC 14 many TRBD1 TRBJ1-2 TRBV7-2
CASTLGPGKPYEQYF TGTGCCAGTACCCTCGGACCGGGGAAGCCCTACGAGCAGTACTTC 15 few - TRBJ2-7 TRBV19
CASSPIGQGAGEQFF TGTGCCAGCAGCCCAATTGGACAGGGGGCAGGGGAGCAGTTCTTC 15 many TRBD1 TRBJ2-1 TRBV7-2
CASSLRTGRENTEAFF TGTGCCAGCAGCTTAAGGACAGGAAGGGAGAACACTGAAGCTTTCTTT 16 few TRBD1 TRBJ1-1 TRBV11-2
CASKTSELETQYF TGTGCCAGCAAAACTAGCGAGTTGGAGACCCAGTACTTC 13 many TRBD2 TRBJ2-5 TRBV28
CASSHPATGDFGNTEAFF TGTGCCAGCAGCCACCCCGCGACAGGAGACTTCGGGAACACTGAAGCTTTCTTT 18 many - TRBJ1-1 TRBV7-6
CASSPSRQRRVGYGYTF TGTGCCAGCAGCCCCTCACGCCAAAGGAGGGTAGGGTATGGCTACACCTTC 17 many - TRBJ1-2 TRBV6-2/TRBV6-3
CASSSGTDTQYF TGTGCCAGCAGTTCAGGGACAGATACGCAGTATTTT 12 few - TRBJ2-3 TRBV28
CASSQDSRSTDTQYF TGCGCCAGCAGCCAAGATTCAAGGAGCACAGATACGCAGTATTTT 15 many - TRBJ2-3 TRBV4-3
CASSQVTEAFF TGTGCCAGCAGTCAGGTCACTGAAGCTTTCTTT 11 - - TRBJ1-1 TRBV13
CASRRRSSGRGATGELFF TGTGCCAGCAGAAGAAGGTCTAGCGGGAGGGGTGCTACCGGGGAGCTGTTTTTT 18 many TRBD2 TRBJ2-2 TRBV7-2
CASSLDPAGGTEAFF TGTGCCAGCAGCTTAGATCCGGCGGGGGGAACTGAAGCTTTCTTT 15 many - TRBJ1-1 TRBV7-2
CASSLATLGGDEQFF TGTGCCAGCAGCTTAGCAACATTGGGCGGCGATGAGCAGTTCTTC 15 many - TRBJ2-1 TRBV7-9
CASSPRLAGVVNEQFF TGTGCCAGCAGCCCAAGACTAGCGGGAGTAGTAAATGAGCAGTTCTTC 16 many TRBD2 TRBJ2-1 TRBV11-2
CASSYRRARRDNSPLHF TGTGCCAGCAGTTATAGGCGGGCTCGTAGGGATAATTCACCCCTCCACTTT 17 few - TRBJ1-6 TRBV12-3/TRBV12-4
CASSLGQIQPQHF TGTGCCAGCAGCCTTGGACAGATTCAGCCCCAGCATTTT 13 many - TRBJ1-5 TRBV12-3/TRBV12-4
CASSSAGGLYNEQFF TGTGCCAGCAGCTCGGCGGGGGGGCTCTACAATGAGCAGTTCTTC 15 many TRBD2 TRBJ2-1 TRBV7-6
CASSNSGTGQHF TGTGCCAGCAGCAACTCGGGCACAGGTCAGCATTTT 12 - - TRBJ1-5 TRBV6-6
CASSLAGAVYGYTF TGTGCCAGCAGCTTAGCGGGGGCGGTTTATGGCTACACCTTC 14 many - TRBJ1-2 TRBV7-9
CSAFLRKNEKLFF TGCAGCGCCTTCCTAAGGAAAAATGAAAAACTGTTTTTT 13 many - TRBJ1-4 TRBV29-1
CASGALGSNQPQHF TGTGCCAGCGGGGCCTTGGGCAGCAATCAGCCCCAGCATTTT 14 - - TRBJ1-5 TRBV19
CASRTLGQTYSGRVSYEQYF TGTGCCAGCAGGACCCTTGGACAGACATATAGCGGCCGAGTCTCCTACGAGCAGTACTTC 20 few - TRBJ2-7 TRBV27
CASSLRLRSGRLNTGELFF TGTGCCAGCAGCTTAAGGTTGAGAAGCGGGAGGCTAAACACCGGGGAGCTGTTTTTT 19 - TRBD2 TRBJ2-2 TRBV7-8
CASSPSAPQGTDTQYF TGTGCCAGCTCACCATCCGCACCCCAGGGAACAGATACGCAGTATTTT 16 many - TRBJ2-3 TRBV18
CASSKGLGVTGELFF TGTGCCAGCAGCAAGGGACTAGGAGTCACCGGGGAGCTGTTTTTT 15 many TRBD2 TRBJ2-2 TRBV7-2
CATSREFGTDEKLFF TGTGCCACCAGCAGAGAATTCGGGACAGATGAAAAACTGTTTTTT 15 few TRBD1 TRBJ1-4 TRBV15
CSAFGGDLIYGYTF TGCAGTGCTTTTGGGGGGGACCTCATCTATGGCTACACCTTC 14 - - TRBJ1-2 TRBV20-1
CASRQGEQEKLFF TGCGCCAGCAGACAGGGGGAGCAGGAAAAACTGTTTTTT 13 - TRBD1 TRBJ1-4 TRBV5-1